This T cell receptor (beta chain) was sequenced during a study of blood T cell repertoires in COVID-19. Study-wide background: Some COVID-19 samples were acute and others convalescent; all came from the United States, Italy and Spain. PBMCs, B-cell-depleted T cells, or T cells were the source of the cDNA or gDNA that made up the material.

As handled by the study authors: Reference gene primer amplification in the assay estimated nucleated cell counts. The protocol was immunoSEQ multiplex PCR, while the TCRdb copy is restricted to in-frame clones and leaves out a portion. V, J and clone size are those of that table, while D and trimming were read from the DNA. This table holds over 400,000 clones, 86% found once. Trimming took 5 bases from V and 1 from J; bases not matched to a gene: 20. Germline CDR1 and CDR2: GTSNPN and SVGIG (reference sequence). The CDR3 is made up of 19 amino acids. The chain combines TRBV30 with TRBJ1-3, with 7 bases aligning to TRBD1. The TCR comes from a woman aged 25 to 45 with active or convalescent COVID-19. The sequenced sample consisted of peripheral blood. CDR3 residues: CAWVPHRGHGGGSGNTIYF. The CDR3 DNA sequence: TGTGCCTGGGTTCCCCACAGGGGCCACGGTGGAGGATCTGGAAACACCATATATTTT.